The 24 T cell receptor beta chains below come from one sample, sequenced in a study of blood T cell repertoires in COVID-19. Repertoires were generated with immunoSEQ multiplex PCR, while TCRdb's copy carries only in-frame clones and drops some. The sample has roughly 68,000 clones, roughly 84% seen once. Sequencing input: peripheral blood. The receptors derive from a man in his fifties with active COVID-19.

This sequence joins TRBV9 and TRBJ2-1; 10 bases match TRBD2. The CDR3 consists of 17 residues. Unmatched junction bases numbered 10, after V lost 2 bases and J lost 5 bases. Germline loops: CDR1 SGDLS, CDR2 YYNGEE. CDR3 in DNA: TGTGCCAGCAGCGTCCGCCATACTAGCGGGGTCGACAATGAGCAGTTCTTC. Translating it yields CASSVRHTSGVDNEQFF.

CDR3 loop: CASSSKSDTGELFF. The CDR3 DNA sequence: TGTGCCAGCAGCTCCAAGAGTGACACCGGGGAGCTGTTTTTT. The chain employs TRBV9 and TRBJ2-2, with D unclear. This CDR3 comprises 14 residues. Germline assignment: CDR1 SGDLS and CDR2 YYNGEE. V was clipped by 4 bases and J by 3 bases, with 10 bases between them.

The chain links TRBV5-1 to TRBJ1-1, with 10 bases matching TRBD1. With 8 bases clipped from V and 3 bases from J, the junction kept 7 bases outside the gene matches. The CDR3 loop spans 14 amino acids. Germline V CDR1 and CDR2: SGHRS, YFSETQ. CDR3 DNA sequence: TGCGCCAGTACCAGACAGGGGGCGGACACTGAAGCTTTCTTT. This sequence encodes CASTRQGADTEAFF.

The chain employs TRBV15 and TRBJ2-1; D possibly corresponds to TRBD1 (7 bases). The CDR3 runs 15 residues. Germline-derived CDR1 and CDR2 are LNHNV and YYDKDF (reference sequence). V lost 1 base to trimming and J lost 9 bases, with 16 bases between them. The CDR3 loop reads CATSRGFRGVGEQFF. The CDR3 bases are TGTGCCACCAGCAGAGGATTCAGGGGGGTCGGTGAGCAGTTCTTC.

The rearrangement uses TRBV29-1 and TRBJ1-2; TRBD1 agrees at 7 bases. The CDR3 sequence is 13 residues long. The ends lost 0 bases at V and 6 bases at J; junction bases unmatched: 4. Germline V CDR1 and CDR2: SQVTM, ANQGSEA. DNA for the CDR3: TGCAGCGTTGAAGAGACAGGGTCCCATGGCTACACCTTC. Translated: CSVEETGSHGYTF.

This chain uses TRBV4-1 with TRBJ2-1, with 8 bases that match TRBD2. The germline V gene encodes CDR1 MGHRA and CDR2 YSYEKL. V was pared by 4 bases and J by 9 bases, with 5 bases of the junction left unmatched. This CDR3 region has 13 residues. In DNA form, the CDR3 reads TGCGCCAGCAGCCCGGGGGGGCCGAGTGAGCAGTTCTTC. Translation gives CASSPGGPSEQFF.

The genes are TRBV7-9 and TRBJ2-3, with TRBD1 identical over 8 bases. The CDR3 consists of 17 residues. CDR1 is SEHNR and CDR2 is FQNEAQ in the germline V gene (reference sequence). V shed 1 base, J shed 2 bases, and the junction held 8 bases outside the gene matches. CDR3 in amino acids: CASSLGARQGNTDTQYF. The CDR3 coding sequence is TGTGCCAGCAGCTTAGGAGCGCGACAGGGGAACACAGATACGCAGTATTTT.

This clone was found once. The chain is built from TRBV11-2 and TRBJ1-1, with D perhaps TRBD1 (6 bases). The length of the CDR3 is 14 residues. Germline V gene lookup returns CDR1 SGHAT and CDR2 FQNNGV. V lost 3 bases and J 5 bases, leaving 13 bases between the germline ends. The CDR3 sequence: CASSFIGGDTEAFF. CDR3 DNA sequence: TGTGCCAGCAGCTTTATAGGGGGGGATACTGAAGCTTTCTTT.

V and J are TRBV9 and TRBJ2-5, with TRBD1 matching 7 bases. In germline, CDR1 is SGDLS, CDR2 YYNGEE. V dropped 4 bases and J dropped 1; count of bases not matched to a gene: 4. The CDR3 length is 14 residues. CDR3 protein: CASSTGTVQETQYF. CDR3 in DNA: TGTGCCAGCAGCACCGGGACAGTCCAAGAGACCCAGTACTTC.

The chain has TRBV7-9 and TRBJ2-2; TRBD1 might be the D (6 bases). The germline gives CDR1 SEHNR, CDR2 FQNEAQ (reference sequence). With 5 bases removed from V and 4 bases from J, the gap between germline ends came to 17 bases. The length of the CDR3 is 16 residues. CDR3 protein: CASSDLIRGPTGELFF. The CDR3 DNA reads TGTGCCAGCAGCGACTTAATCAGGGGACCCACCGGGGAGCTGTTTTTT.

The chain is built from TRBV11-2 and TRBJ2-7, with 8 bases fitting TRBD1. The V and J ends lost 5 bases and 3 bases, in that order; junction bases with no gene match: 6. This CDR3 has 14 amino acids. Germline assignment: CDR1 SGHAT and CDR2 FQNNGV. The CDR3: CASSPDRANYEQYF. The CDR3 coding sequence is TGTGCCAGCAGCCCGGACAGGGCCAACTACGAGCAGTACTTC. Complete variable domain (other parts from reference TRBV11-2 and TRBJ2-7): EAGVAQSPRYKIIEKRQSVAFWCNPISGHATLYWYQQILGQGPKLLIQFQNNGVVDDSQLPKDRFSAERLKGVDSTLKIQPAKLEDSAVYLCASSPDRANYEQYFGPGTRLTVT.

The chain combines TRBV24-1 with TRBJ1-2; perhaps TRBD1 as D (5 bases). This CDR3 region has 13 residues. V was shortened by 1 base and J by 4 bases, with 6 bases between the two germline ends. From germline, CDR1 is KGHDR and CDR2 SFDVKD. The CDR3 nucleotides are TGTGCCACCAGTGATTTTACAGGCTATGGCTACACCTTC. This codes for CATSDFTGYGYTF.

V and J are TRBV7-3 and TRBJ2-7; the D gene is possibly TRBD2 (5 bases). The CDR3 covers 14 residues. Between the trimmed V and J ends, which lost 5 bases and 5 bases, there was a span of 16 bases. Germline CDR1 and CDR2: SGHTA and FQGTGA. CDR3 sequence: CASSPRGGWNEQYF. For the CDR3, the DNA is TGTGCCAGCAGCCCAAGAGGCGGGTGGAACGAGCAGTACTTC.

The chain employs TRBV27 and TRBJ2-4; maybe TRBD1 (5 bases). There are 12 residues in the CDR3. Germline V gene lookup returns CDR1 MNHEY and CDR2 SMNVEV (reference sequence). V dropped 6 bases and J dropped 5 bases, with 8 bases sitting between them. CDR3 DNA: TGTGCCAGCAGGACCAGGGAAAACATTCAGTACTTC. Its protein product is CASRTRENIQYF.

This clone occurred once. The gene calls are TRBV7-9 and TRBJ2-2, with TRBD2 matching over 10 bases. Germline V CDR1 and CDR2: SEHNR, FQNEAQ (reference sequence). V shed 2 bases, J shed 7 bases, and the junction held 4 bases outside the gene matches. The CDR3 sequence is 15 residues long. The CDR3 DNA sequence: TGTGCCAGCAGCTTATCTAGCGGGAGCGTCGGGGAGCTGTTTTTT. This gives the protein CASSLSSGSVGELFF. The whole variable domain, remainder taken from reference TRBV7-9 and TRBJ2-2, is DTGVSQNPRHKITKRGQNVTFRCDPISEHNRLYWYRQTLGQGPEFLTYFQNEAQLEKSRLLSDRFSAERPKGSFSTLEIQRTEQGDSAMYLCASSLSSGSVGELFFGEGSRLTVL.

The chain couples TRBV28 to TRBJ2-5; tentatively, D is TRBD2 (5 bases). Germline V gene data show CDR1 as MDHEN and CDR2 as SYDVKM. The V gene lost 7 bases and the J gene lost 5 bases, with 14 bases spanning the gap. CDR3 length: 13 residues. This CDR3 reads CASILTGFETQYF. CDR3 DNA: TGTGCCAGCATACTTACGGGATTTGAGACCCAGTACTTC.

This chain connects TRBV3-1 (or the pseudogene TRBV3-2) to TRBJ2-1; 7 nucleotides match TRBD2. Germline CDR1 reads LGHDT; CDR2 reads YNNKEL (reference sequence). V dropped 3 bases and J dropped 4; count of bases not matched to a gene: 3. The CDR3 loop spans 14 amino acids. CDR3 amino acids: CASSQGGIYNEQFF. Here the CDR3 DNA reads TGTGCCAGCAGCCAGGGGGGGATTTACAATGAGCAGTTCTTC.

The CDR3 sequence is CSVEVETAGAVGEQFF. The CDR3, as DNA: TGCAGCGTTGAAGTAGAGACGGCGGGAGCAGTCGGTGAGCAGTTCTTC. The chain is built from TRBV29-1 and TRBJ2-1, with 7 bases fitting TRBD2. Germline V gives CDR1 SQVTM, CDR2 ANQGSEA. V was pared by 1 base and J by 9 bases, with 15 bases of the junction left unmatched. The CDR3 has 16 amino acids.

The rearrangement links TRBV6-6 to TRBJ1-1; 10 nucleotides align to TRBD1. This CDR3 is 13 amino acids long. Germline V gene data show CDR1 as MNHNY and CDR2 as SVGAGI (reference sequence). The J segment lost 12 bases and the V segment lost 0 bases, leaving 4 bases of the junction unmatched. The CDR3 spells CASSYSGQGMTFF. CDR3 nucleotides: TGTGCCAGCAGTTACTCGGGACAGGGGATGACTTTCTTT.

This clone rates as medium-sized. The sample carries other DNA sequences with the same CDR3. The chain links TRBV27 to TRBJ1-5; TRBD1 matches 9 bases. CDR1 and CDR2 from the germline V gene are MNHEY and SMNVEV (reference sequence). V shed 0 bases and J 1 base; nucleotides not matched to a gene: 4. The CDR3 runs to 17 residues. CDR3 bases: TGTGCCAGCAGTTTATCGGCGGGACAGGGAAGCAATCAGCCCCAGCATTTT. This translates into CASSLSAGQGSNQPQHF.

J is TRBJ2-3 and V is TRBV18, with a weak D call TRBD1 (7 bases). The CDR3 runs 14 residues. V was cut by 0 bases and J by 6 bases, with 10 bases left in between. Germline V lookup: CDR1 KGHSH, CDR2 LQKENI. The chain's CDR3 is CASSPPPGGDTQYF. Here the CDR3 DNA reads TGTGCCAGCTCACCACCGCCAGGGGGGGATACGCAGTATTTT.

About this clone itself: A junction end diverges from the germline sequence, so it may reflect a read error. The chain uses TRBV7-2 and TRBJ2-7, with D perhaps matching TRBD1 (6 bases). The germline gives CDR1 SGHTA, CDR2 FQGNSA. This CDR3 has 13 amino acids. The DNA for the CDR3 is TGTGCCAGCAGTCCATCGACCGGGATTAGGGGGAACTTC. It specifies CASSPSTGIRGNF.

The J gene is TRBJ2-1, the V gene TRBV7-3; D remains ambiguous. Germline V CDR1 and CDR2: SGHTA, FQGTGA. The CDR3 runs to 16 residues. V lost 1 base and J 0 bases, leaving 10 bases between the germline ends. In DNA form, the CDR3 reads TGTGCCAGCAGCTTAAGTGGTCCTAGCTCCTACAATGAGCAGTTCTTC. Translated, it gives CASSLSGPSSYNEQFF. The full variable domain, its missing parts supplied by reference TRBV7-3 and TRBJ2-1, is GAGVSQTPSNKVTEKGKYVELRCDPISGHTALYWYRQSLGQGPEFLIYFQGTGAADDSGLPNDRFFAVRPEGSVSTLKIQRTERGDSAVYLCASSLSGPSSYNEQFFGPGTRLTVL.

With regard to this clone: One junction end disagrees with the germline gene, perhaps due to a read error. The rearrangement links TRBV6-2 or TRBV6-3 to TRBJ1-2, with D possibly TRBD1 on 5 matching bases. Germline CDR1 is MNHEY and CDR2 is SVGEGT. The CDR3 spans 13 residues. The CDR3 DNA is TGTGCCAGCAGTCCCCCGGGGGACTATAGCTACACCTTC. This codes for CASSPPGDYSYTF.